This TCR beta chain derives from a study of T cells in Graves' hyperthyroidism and ophthalmopathy. The CDR3 consists of 12 residues. Germline V gene sequence: CDR1 GTSNPN, CDR2 SVGIG (reference sequence). V lost 5 bases, J lost 4 bases, and 10 bases lay in between. The CDR3 regions of TCR beta were amplified from RNA transcripts. Using the HTBI primer set, a first-round RT-PCR was run on the TCR CDR3. TCRdb re-called the multiplex PCR reads through MiXCR, storing one row per CDR3 protein. The data hold roughly 160,000 distinct CDR3 sequences, with roughly 10% observed a single time. This clonotype was counted many times. Each patient was aged 18 to 65 and had newly diagnosed hyperthyroidism of under 2 months' duration.

The V and J genes are TRBV30 and TRBJ2-3; the D is unclear. Material: blood. The sequence derives from a woman between 18 and 29 years old with Graves' hyperthyroidism that later progressed to Graves' ophthalmopathy. In DNA, the CDR3 is TGTGCCTGGCTCATAGCCTCAGATACGCAGTATTTT. Translated: CAWLIASDTQYF.